The 12 T cell receptor beta chains below come from one sample, sequenced in a study of regulatory T cells in long-lasting Graves disease. Stated time point: newly diagnosed GD, antithyroid drugs for less than 3 months. The authors made the TCR library using RNA they extracted from PBMCs. Building of the TCR beta libraries involved iRepertoire HTBI primers and Arm-PCR of CDR3 regions. MiXCR, applied by TCRdb to the multiplex PCR reads, yields one record per CDR3 protein. The table lists about 530,000 distinct CDR3 sequences, around 15% of them singletons. In addition, the sample was reused for a study of T cells in Graves' hyperthyroidism and ophthalmopathy.

The sequenced sample was peripheral blood mononuclear cells (PBMCs), obtained at new diagnosis, from a patient treated with antithyroid drugs. All receptors derive from a woman aged 35-65 years with Graves disease.

This clonotype was seen ten or more times. The gene calls are TRBV6-2 or TRBV6-3 and TRBJ1-1; possibly TRBD1 for D (5 bases). Germline-derived CDR1 and CDR2 are MNHEY and SVGEGT. Trimming took 2 bases from V and 8 from J, leaving 18 bases between them. The CDR3 spans 15 residues. CDR3 DNA sequence: TGTGCCAGCAGTTACACAGCAGGGCCTATGGTGGAAGCTTTCTTT. It is translated as CASSYTAGPMVEAFF.

This clonotype turned up a few times. This chain connects TRBV10-3 to TRBJ1-2, with 9 bases that match TRBD1. J lost 7 bases, V lost 3 bases, and 3 bases had no gene match. The CDR3 length is 13 residues. Germline V gives CDR1 ENHRY, CDR2 SYGVKD. The CDR3 sequence is CAISEEGQGGYTF. DNA of the CDR3: TGTGCCATCAGTGAAGAGGGACAGGGTGGCTACACCTTC.

With regard to this clonotype: Sequence at one end of the junction differs from germline and may be a read error. The chain links TRBV19 to TRBJ1-5, with D uncertain. CDR1 is LNHDA, CDR2 SQIVND, per germline (reference sequence). CDR3 length: 15 residues. Here the CDR3 DNA reads TGTGCCAGTAGTCCCGGACGGAGTAGCAATCAGTCCCAGCATTTT. Protein sequence: CASSPGRSSNQSQHF.

This chain uses TRBV12-3 or TRBV12-4 with TRBJ2-1; D tentatively reads TRBD1 or TRBD2 (5 bases each). The length of the CDR3 is 14 residues. Trimming took 6 bases from V and 6 from J, leaving 15 bases between them. CDR3 coding DNA: TGTGCCAGCAGGCCCGTCAGGGACGGCAATGAGCAGTTCTTC. This codes for CASRPVRDGNEQFF.

This clonotype was seen a few times. The chain links TRBV20-1 to TRBJ1-5; maybe TRBD1 (5 bases). V lost 4 bases and J 0 bases, leaving 13 bases between the germline ends. Germline CDR1 is DFQATT and CDR2 is SNEGSKA (reference sequence). The CDR3 sequence is 15 residues long. The CDR3 loop reads CSAIVAGDSNQPQHF. DNA of the CDR3: TGCAGTGCTATTGTTGCGGGGGATAGCAATCAGCCCCAGCATTTT.

Written as DNA, the CDR3 is TGTGCCAGCAGCCCATCGGACAGGGCGGCCGGGGAGCTGTTTTTT. It specifies CASSPSDRAAGELFF. V gene TRBV5-8 combines with J gene TRBJ2-2; 8 bases map to TRBD1. Trimming removed 4 bases from V and 6 bases from J; junction bases left unmatched: 8. Per germline, CDR1 SGHTS and CDR2 YDEGEE. CDR3 length equals 15 residues.

This clonotype was counted ten times or more. The rearrangement joins TRBV7-9 to TRBJ2-7; the match to TRBD1 covers 8 bases. Germline V lookup: CDR1 SEHNR, CDR2 FQNEAQ (reference sequence). The CDR3 contains 14 residues. Trimming cost V 4 bases and J 4 bases; bases outside gene matches: 6. CDR3 in amino acids: CASSSGQDRYEQYF. Here the CDR3 DNA reads TGTGCCAGCAGCTCGGGACAGGATAGGTACGAGCAGTACTTC.

This clonotype occurred many times. The J gene is TRBJ2-3, the V gene TRBV5-1; unclear D gene. Per the germline V gene, CDR1 is SGHRS and CDR2 is YFSETQ. The CDR3 consists of 15 residues. V lost 0 bases, J lost 5 bases, and 13 bases lay in between. The CDR3 region is CASSLGGTKGDTQYF. The CDR3 DNA is TGCGCCAGCAGCTTGGGCGGAACGAAGGGAGATACGCAGTATTTT.

This clonotype showed up just a few times. The chain combines TRBV12-3 or TRBV12-4 with TRBJ2-1; TRBD1 is a possible D gene (6 bases). Trimming stripped 5 bases from V and 8 bases from J, with 16 bases between. There are 14 residues in the CDR3. This CDR3 reads CASSPPPRGYEQFF. CDR3 nucleotides: TGTGCCAGCAGTCCCCCCCCAAGGGGGTATGAGCAGTTCTTC.

The rearrangement links TRBV29-1 to TRBJ1-4; D call uncertain. The CDR3 spans 12 residues. CDR1 is SQVTM and CDR2 is ANQGSEA in the germline V gene. The CDR3 loop reads CRVTRPREKLFF. The CDR3, as DNA: TGCAGAGTGACCCGCCCTAGGGAAAAACTGTTTTTT.

The chain combines TRBV2 with TRBJ1-2, with D tentatively TRBD1 (5 bases). Trimming removed 1 base at V and 8 bases at J, with 8 bases between. Looked up from germline, CDR1 is SNHLY and CDR2 is FYNNEI. The CDR3 has 12 residues. CDR3: CASSEGGRGYTF. CDR3 DNA: TGTGCCAGCAGTGAAGGGGGCCGGGGCTACACCTTC.

The rearrangement uses TRBV18 and TRBJ2-1; TRBD1 matches at 7 bases. CDR1 is KGHSH, CDR2 LQKENI, per germline. The CDR3 has 16 residues. The V segment lost 2 bases and the J segment 6 bases; nucleotides outside the gene matches: 10. CDR3 DNA sequence: TGTGCCAGCTCACCAGGACAGGCAATGAACACCAATGAGCAGTTCTTC. Amino acid sequence: CASSPGQAMNTNEQFF.